The rows below give T cell receptor beta chains drawn from one sample of a study of shared clonotypes between healthy human individuals. Repertoires were generated with immunoSEQ multiplex PCR, while TCRdb's copy carries only in-frame clones and drops some. The repertoire consists of some 1.4 million clones, with around 97% occurring once and the leading ten covering more than 0.9%. Sequenced: naive CD4+ T cells sorted from blood. The receptors derive from a young man in good health. Each CDR3 is given with its conserved first and last residue. The D gene is left open where the match is weak. Expanded clones get a size class; other rows say once, few or many, or leave the size out.

abundance,d_gene,len,j_gene,v_gene,CDR3aa,CDR3nt
NA,NA,16,TRBJ2-5,TRBV9,CASSVVGGDLQETQYF,TGTGCCAGCAGCGTAGTGGGTGGGGACCTTCAAGAGACCCAGTACTTC
NA,NA,13,TRBJ1-2,TRBV27,CASSLAQNYGYTF,TGTGCCAGCAGTTTAGCACAGAACTATGGCTACACCTTC
NA,NA,15,TRBJ2-1,TRBV15,CATSRPGTDLREQFF,TGTGCCACCAGCAGGCCCGGGACTGACCTAAGGGAGCAGTTCTTC
NA,NA,14,TRBJ2-5,TRBV18,CASSPLELQETQYF,TGTGCCAGCTCACCCCTGGAGCTTCAAGAGACCCAGTACTTC
NA,NA,13,TRBJ1-1,TRBV30,CAWNQRQMTEAFF,TGTGCCTGGAATCAGAGACAGATGACTGAAGCTTTCTTT
NA,TRBD1,15,TRBJ1-5,TRBV6-1,CASRGTDYSNQPQHF,TGTGCCAGCAGAGGGACAGACTATAGCAATCAGCCCCAGCATTTT
NA,NA,17,TRBJ1-3,TRBV18,CASSQTSGGNSGNTIYF,TGTGCCAGCTCACAGACGTCCGGCGGAAACTCTGGAAACACCATATATTTT
few,NA,13,TRBJ1-2,TRBV6-5,CASSYSSQGGYTF,TGTGCCAGCAGTTACTCGTCTCAGGGTGGCTACACCTTC
NA,TRBD1,19,TRBJ1-2,TRBV14,CASSGLNRDRNYSNYGYTF,TGTGCCAGCAGCGGATTAAACCGGGACAGAAACTACTCTAACTATGGCTACACCTTC
NA,TRBD2,15,TRBJ2-1,TRBV6-5,CASRASGSSYNEQFF,TGTGCCAGCAGGGCTAGCGGGAGCTCCTACAATGAGCAGTTCTTC
NA,NA,16,TRBJ2-3,TRBV5-1,CASSLGSITYTDTQYF,TGCGCCAGCAGCTTGGGGTCAATTACATACACAGATACGCAGTATTTT
once,NA,16,TRBJ2-5,TRBV7-2,CASSSKLRSGRETQYF,TGTGCCAGCAGCTCCAAGCTTAGGAGCGGGCGAGAGACCCAGTACTTC
NA,NA,12,TRBJ2-5,TRBV5-1,CASSLDAETQYF,TGCGCCAGCAGCTTGGATGCCGAGACCCAGTACTTC
NA,TRBD2,15,TRBJ2-1,TRBV6-4,CASSPGLAGAGEQFF,TGTGCCAGCAGCCCCGGACTAGCGGGAGCTGGTGAGCAGTTCTTC
NA,NA,14,TRBJ1-2,TRBV19,CASNQGFQGYGYTF,TGTGCCAGTAACCAAGGATTCCAGGGCTATGGCTACACCTTC
NA,NA,14,TRBJ2-2,TRBV27,CASTRLGGAGELFF,TGTGCCAGCACTCGACTAGGCGGCGCCGGGGAGCTGTTTTTT
NA,NA,14,TRBJ1-2,TRBV19,CASKRSGTLYGYTF,TGTGCCAGTAAACGTTCCGGGACACTCTATGGCTACACCTTC
once,NA,11,TRBJ2-1,TRBV19,CASSRNNEQFF,TGTGCCAGTAGTAGGAACAATGAGCAGTTCTTC
NA,NA,14,TRBJ1-5,TRBV6-6,CASSYSGRDQPQHF,TGTGCCAGCAGTTACTCGGGAAGGGATCAGCCCCAGCATTTT
NA,NA,12,TRBJ1-2,TRBV29-1,CSVAPAVRGYTF,TGCAGCGTGGCCCCTGCAGTCCGCGGCTACACCTTC
NA,NA,13,TRBJ2-7,TRBV7-2,CASSPPDSYEQYF,TGTGCCAGCAGCCCTCCTGACTCCTACGAGCAGTACTTC
NA,TRBD2,18,TRBJ2-5,TRBV18,CASSPGRILAGFKETQYF,TGTGCCAGCTCACCCGGGCGAATTCTAGCGGGATTCAAAGAGACCCAGTACTTC
NA,NA,16,TRBJ1-4,TRBV7-9,CASTRWDFATNEKLFF,TGTGCCAGCACCCGGTGGGACTTTGCAACTAATGAAAAACTGTTTTTT
few,NA,15,TRBJ2-7,TRBV19,CASSIVGSYRSEQYF,TGTGCCAGTAGTATAGTGGGCTCCTATCGATCCGAGCAGTACTTC
NA,NA,15,TRBJ2-2,TRBV6-1,CASSAQGGNTGELFF,TGTGCCAGCAGTGCCCAGGGGGGGAACACCGGGGAGCTGTTTTTT
NA,TRBD1,16,TRBJ1-2,TRBV19,CASRSVRDIQGYGYTF,TGTGCCAGTAGATCAGTCCGGGACATACAGGGGTATGGCTACACCTTC
once,NA,20,TRBJ2-3,TRBV9,CASSVVPVGSLAEGTDTQYF,TGTGCCAGCAGCGTAGTTCCCGTCGGTTCACTGGCGGAGGGCACAGATACGCAGTATTTT
NA,TRBD2,14,TRBJ2-1,TRBV10-2,CASSIPSGRSEQFF,TGCGCCAGCAGCATTCCTAGCGGGAGGAGTGAGCAGTTCTTC
NA,NA,14,TRBJ2-7,TRBV19,CASSIATEAYEQYF,TGTGCCAGTAGTATTGCGACAGAGGCCTACGAGCAGTACTTC
NA,NA,13,TRBJ1-2,TRBV25-1,CASSGVTGGGYTF,TGTGCCAGCAGTGGCGTGACGGGAGGCGGCTACACCTTC
once,NA,13,TRBJ1-1,TRBV19,CASSLRGNTEAFF,TGTGCCAGTAGCCTCAGGGGAAACACTGAAGCTTTCTTT
NA,TRBD2,15,TRBJ2-1,TRBV9,CASSVAGTSFDEQFF,TGTGCCAGCAGCGTAGCCGGGACTAGTTTCGATGAGCAGTTCTTC
NA,NA,13,TRBJ1-2,TRBV11-2,CASSLSARYGYTF,TGTGCCAGCAGCTTATCAGCCCGGTATGGCTACACCTTC
NA,NA,14,TRBJ2-1,TRBV18,CASSPQGDGNEQFF,TGTGCCAGCTCACCACAGGGTGATGGCAATGAGCAGTTCTTC
NA,TRBD1,15,TRBJ2-2,TRBV5-4,CASSWGTGRTGELFF,TGTGCCAGCAGCTGGGGGACAGGGCGCACCGGGGAGCTGTTTTTT
NA,TRBD1,16,TRBJ1-5,TRBV28,CASSFTSGTAGQPQHF,TGTGCCAGCAGTTTTACTTCGGGGACAGCTGGTCAGCCCCAGCATTTT
NA,NA,18,TRBJ1-5,TRBV5-1,CASGALRSLKYSNQPQHF,TGCGCCAGCGGAGCCCTCAGAAGCCTGAAGTATAGCAATCAGCCCCAGCATTTT
NA,NA,13,TRBJ2-1,TRBV27,CATLGPRYNEQFF,TGTGCCACTCTGGGACCGAGGTACAATGAGCAGTTCTTC
NA,NA,15,TRBJ1-1,TRBV30,CAWNQNMPMNTEAFF,TGTGCCTGGAACCAAAATATGCCTATGAACACTGAAGCTTTCTTT
NA,TRBD1,12,TRBJ1-2,TRBV5-1,CASSRDRAGYTF,TGCGCCAGCTCGAGGGACAGGGCTGGCTACACCTTC
NA,NA,15,TRBJ1-1,TRBV2,CASSYARLVNTEAFF,TGTGCCAGCAGTTACGCGAGGTTGGTGAACACTGAAGCTTTCTTT
NA,TRBD2,18,TRBJ2-3,TRBV5-1,CASSLGSGGSLSTDTQYF,TGCGCCAGCAGCTTGGGTAGCGGGGGCTCCTTAAGCACAGATACGCAGTATTTT
NA,NA,14,TRBJ2-7,TRBV6-6,CASSFLSQGYEQYF,TGTGCCAGCAGTTTCCTGAGTCAGGGCTACGAGCAGTACTTC
NA,NA,16,TRBJ1-4,TRBV11-2,CASSLWPGATNEKLFF,TGTGCCAGCAGCTTATGGCCAGGGGCAACTAATGAAAAACTGTTTTTT
few,NA,13,TRBJ1-2,TRBV18,CASSPTRDRGYTF,TGTGCCAGCTCACCAACGAGGGACCGTGGCTACACCTTC
NA,TRBD2,15,TRBJ2-7,TRBV27,CASRQLAGGPSEQYF,TGTGCCAGCAGACAACTAGCGGGAGGGCCCAGTGAGCAGTACTTC
NA,NA,14,TRBJ2-3,TRBV11-2,CASSLGGSTDTQYF,TGTGCCAGCAGCTTAGGAGGGAGCACAGATACGCAGTATTTT
NA,TRBD1,16,TRBJ2-7,TRBV7-9,CASSLGTGFSPYEQYF,TGTGCCAGCAGCTTAGGGACAGGCTTTTCCCCCTACGAGCAGTACTTC
NA,TRBD2,16,TRBJ2-7,TRBV5-5,CASSLASGTRVYEQYF,TGTGCCAGCAGCTTGGCGTCCGGGACTAGGGTCTACGAGCAGTACTTC
NA,NA,15,TRBJ2-6,TRBV28,CASLDWGRTYGVLTF,TGTGCCAGCCTAGACTGGGGCAGGACATATGGCGTCCTGACTTTC
NA,NA,15,TRBJ2-1,TRBV5-1,CASSFGGAPYNEQFF,TGCGCCAGCAGCTTTGGCGGGGCCCCATACAATGAGCAGTTCTTC
NA,NA,14,TRBJ1-2,TRBV6-5,CASSYSASLYGYTF,TGTGCCAGCAGTTACTCCGCATCCCTCTATGGCTACACCTTC
once,NA,15,TRBJ1-1,TRBV6-6,CASKGADLMNTEAFF,TGTGCCAGCAAAGGGGCGGACCTCATGAACACTGAAGCTTTCTTT
NA,TRBD1,15,TRBJ2-5,TRBV14,CASSFSGTGPETQYF,TGTGCCAGCAGCTTCTCCGGGACAGGCCCAGAGACCCAGTACTTC
NA,TRBD1,14,TRBJ1-2,TRBV5-8,CASSRTGVGYGYTF,TGTGCCAGCAGCAGGACAGGGGTTGGCTATGGCTACACCTTC
NA,TRBD1,15,TRBJ1-4,TRBV2,CASRKTGTDNEKLFF,TGTGCCAGCAGGAAAACCGGGACAGACAATGAAAAACTGTTTTTT
NA,TRBD1,15,TRBJ2-5,TRBV2,CASRSSGTGPETQYF,TGTGCCAGCAGGTCGTCCGGGACAGGCCCAGAGACCCAGTACTTC
NA,TRBD2,17,TRBJ2-3,TRBV18,CASSPPSASGNADTQYF,TGTGCCAGCTCACCACCGTCGGCTAGCGGGAACGCAGATACGCAGTATTTT